This record concerns one T cell receptor beta chain sequence. Antigen specificity is unknown. Repertoires were generated with immunoSEQ multiplex PCR, while TCRdb's copy carries only in-frame clones and drops some. This table has roughly 130,000 clones, more than 75% appearing once. These data come from a study of radiation and T cells in renal cell carcinoma. Background on the study: Nephrectomy followed 15 Gy stereotactic body radiation by 4 weeks.

Time point meaning: blood 2 weeks post-SBRT. The treatment was: 15 Gy SBRT to primary tumor, nephrectomy 4 weeks later. The trim removed 5 bases at V and 2 bases at J, leaving 11 bases unmatched. The CDR3 covers 16 residues. CDR1 and CDR2 (germline): MDHEN, SYDVKM. Notes on the study in general: Baseline intratumoral clonotype presence is unknown without pretreatment biopsies.

The material was blood, obtained from a patient whose treatment included radiotherapy and nephrectomy. The chain joins TRBV28 to TRBJ2-7, with 8 bases matching TRBD1. This TCR derives from a woman in her seventies with renal cell carcinoma. The CDR3, as DNA: TGTGCCAGCAGTCCAACCGGACAGGGACTTACCTACGAGCAGTACTTC. This gives the protein CASSPTGQGLTYEQYF.